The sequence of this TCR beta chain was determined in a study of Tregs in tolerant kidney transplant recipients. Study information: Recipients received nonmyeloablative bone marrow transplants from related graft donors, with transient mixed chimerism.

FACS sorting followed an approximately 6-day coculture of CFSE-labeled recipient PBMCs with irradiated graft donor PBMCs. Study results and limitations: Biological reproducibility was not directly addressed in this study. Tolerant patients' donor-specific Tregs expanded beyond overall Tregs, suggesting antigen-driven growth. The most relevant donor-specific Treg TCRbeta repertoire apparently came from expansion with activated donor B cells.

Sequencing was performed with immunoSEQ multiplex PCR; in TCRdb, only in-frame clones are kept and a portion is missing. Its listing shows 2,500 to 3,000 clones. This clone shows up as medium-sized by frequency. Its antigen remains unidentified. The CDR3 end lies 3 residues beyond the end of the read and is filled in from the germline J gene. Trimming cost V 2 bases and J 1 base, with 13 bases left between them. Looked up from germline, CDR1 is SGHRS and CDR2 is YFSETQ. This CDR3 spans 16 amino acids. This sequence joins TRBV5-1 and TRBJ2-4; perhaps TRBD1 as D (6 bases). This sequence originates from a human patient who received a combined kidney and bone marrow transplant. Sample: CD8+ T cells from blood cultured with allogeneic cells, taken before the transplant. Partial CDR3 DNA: TGCGCCAGCAGCTTAGGACAGCCTGGGGCCAAAAACATT. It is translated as CASSLGQPGAKNI. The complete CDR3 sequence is CASSLGQPGAKNIQYF.